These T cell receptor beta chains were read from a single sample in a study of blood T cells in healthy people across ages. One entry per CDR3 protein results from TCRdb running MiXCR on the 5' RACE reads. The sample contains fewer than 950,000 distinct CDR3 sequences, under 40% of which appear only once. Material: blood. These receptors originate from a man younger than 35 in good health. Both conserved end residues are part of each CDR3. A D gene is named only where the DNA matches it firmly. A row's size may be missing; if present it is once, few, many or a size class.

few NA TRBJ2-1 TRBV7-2 TGTGCCAGCAGCTTAAGTCGAGTCTACAATGAGCAGTTCTTC CASSLSRVYNEQFF
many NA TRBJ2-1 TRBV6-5 TGTGCCAGCAGTTACTCCACGCAGAGGGATGAGCAGTTCTTC CASSYSTQRDEQFF
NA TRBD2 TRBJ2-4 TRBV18 TGTGCCAGCTCACCAGGCGGGGGACTAGCCAAAAACATTCAGTACTTC CASSPGGGLAKNIQYF
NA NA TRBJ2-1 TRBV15 TGTGCCACCAGACCTTCGCTAGGGTACAATGAGCAGTTCTTC CATRPSLGYNEQFF
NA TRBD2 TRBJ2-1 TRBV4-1 TGCGCCAGCAGCTCCCACCCTCCTTTAAGCGGGGGTACTAACAATGAGCAGTTCTTC CASSSHPPLSGGTNNEQFF
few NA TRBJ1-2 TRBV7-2 TGTGCCAGCAGCTTGGTCGCGGACCGCGGCTATGGCTACACCTTC CASSLVADRGYGYTF
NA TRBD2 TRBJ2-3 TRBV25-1 TGTGCCAGCAGTGACCCTAGCGGGAGTTCGGGCACAGATACGCAGTATTTT CASSDPSGSSGTDTQYF
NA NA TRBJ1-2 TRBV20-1 TGCAGTGCGCCCGGGACCGAGCGGGTGGGCTACACCTTC CSAPGTERVGYTF
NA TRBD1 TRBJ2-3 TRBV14 TGTGCCAGCAGAAGGACAGGGGGCGAGGGAGATACGCAGTATTTT CASRRTGGEGDTQYF
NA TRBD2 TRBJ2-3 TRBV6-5 TGTGCCAGCAGTTACGAGTCCAGGGAGGGAGATACGCAGTATTTT CASSYESREGDTQYF
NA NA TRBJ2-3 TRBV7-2 TGTGCCAGCAGCTTACAAGTGGCAGATACGCAGTATTTT CASSLQVADTQYF
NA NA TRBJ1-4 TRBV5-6 TGTGCCAGCAGCTACAGGGATGGGTCTGAAAAACTGTTTTTT CASSYRDGSEKLFF
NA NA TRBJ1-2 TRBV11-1 TGTGCCAGCAGCCTACCCCCCGGGTACGGCTACACCTTC CASSLPPGYGYTF